This T cell receptor beta chain comes out of a study of blood T cell repertoires in COVID-19. Study-wide context: Nucleic acid was either cDNA or gDNA, and it came from T cells, B-cell-depleted T cells, or PBMCs.

Original analysis: Counts of nucleated cells, estimated from reference gene primer amplification, were obtained. Clones were read by immunoSEQ multiplex PCR, and TCRdb kept only the in-frame ones, dropping some. From that table come the V and J calls and clone size; the DNA was used to work out D and trimming. Of about 160,000 clones in the sample, about 90% were seen once. Per germline, CDR1 SGHNT and CDR2 YYREEE (reference sequence). The CDR3 covers 14 residues. Trimming cost V 0 bases and J 4 bases; bases outside gene matches: 1. Seattle patient enrollment occurred during active infection, with longitudinal follow-up thereafter.

The J gene is TRBJ1-2, the V gene TRBV5-4; 9 bases line up with TRBD1. Input material: peripheral blood. The sequence was collected from a young man with COVID-19, enrolled during active disease. The CDR3 coding sequence is TGTGCCAGCAGCTTGGGACAGGGGGGCTATGGCTACACCTTC. Amino acid sequence: CASSLGQGGYGYTF.